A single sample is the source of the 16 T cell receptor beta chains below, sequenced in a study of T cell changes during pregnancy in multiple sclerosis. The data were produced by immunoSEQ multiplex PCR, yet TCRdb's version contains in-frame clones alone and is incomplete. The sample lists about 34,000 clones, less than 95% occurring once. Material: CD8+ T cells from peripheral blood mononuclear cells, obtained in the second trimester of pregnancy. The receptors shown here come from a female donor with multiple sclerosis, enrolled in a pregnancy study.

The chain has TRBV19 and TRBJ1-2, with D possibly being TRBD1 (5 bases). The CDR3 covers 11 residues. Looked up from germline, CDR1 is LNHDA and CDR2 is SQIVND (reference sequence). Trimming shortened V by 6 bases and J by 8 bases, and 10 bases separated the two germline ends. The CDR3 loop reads CASRWGVGYTF. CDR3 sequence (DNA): TGTGCCAGTAGGTGGGGGGTAGGCTACACCTTC.

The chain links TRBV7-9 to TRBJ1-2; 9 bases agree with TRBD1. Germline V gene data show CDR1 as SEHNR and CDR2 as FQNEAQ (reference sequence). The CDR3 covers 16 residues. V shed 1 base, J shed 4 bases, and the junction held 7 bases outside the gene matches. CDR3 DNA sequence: TGTGCCAGCAGCTTAGGCCCCACAGGGGGCCCCTATGGCTACACCTTC. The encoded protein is CASSLGPTGGPYGYTF.

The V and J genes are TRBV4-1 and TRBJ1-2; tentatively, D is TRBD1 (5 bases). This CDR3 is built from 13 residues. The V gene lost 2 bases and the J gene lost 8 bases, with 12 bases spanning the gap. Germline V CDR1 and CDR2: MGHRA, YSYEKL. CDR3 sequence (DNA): TGCGCCAGCAGCCAAACAGGAGTGGGCGGCTACACCTTC. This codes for CASSQTGVGGYTF.

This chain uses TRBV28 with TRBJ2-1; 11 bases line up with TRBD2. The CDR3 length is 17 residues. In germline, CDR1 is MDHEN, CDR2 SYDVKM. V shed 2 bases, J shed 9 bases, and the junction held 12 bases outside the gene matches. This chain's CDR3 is CASSLTTSGSTDGEQFF. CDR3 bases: TGTGCCAGCAGTTTAACAACTAGCGGGAGCACAGATGGTGAGCAGTTCTTC.

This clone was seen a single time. CDR3 coding DNA: TGTGCCAGCAGTGGGGGACTAGCGGGTCTCCAAGAGACCCAGTACTTC. Protein: CASSGGLAGLQETQYF. The chain has TRBV6-1 and TRBJ2-5; TRBD2 matches at 12 bases. This CDR3 contains 16 residues. Trimming at V came to 4 bases and at J to 1 base, leaving 4 bases not matched to a gene. The germline CDR1 and CDR2 sequences are MNHNS and SASEGT.

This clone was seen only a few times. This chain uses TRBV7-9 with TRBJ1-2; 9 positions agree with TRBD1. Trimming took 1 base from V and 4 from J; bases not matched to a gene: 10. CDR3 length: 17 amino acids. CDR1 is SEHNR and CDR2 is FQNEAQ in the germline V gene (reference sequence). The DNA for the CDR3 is TGTGCCAGCAGCTTAGAGTCACAGGGGGCGACCCCCTATGGCTACACCTTC. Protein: CASSLESQGATPYGYTF.

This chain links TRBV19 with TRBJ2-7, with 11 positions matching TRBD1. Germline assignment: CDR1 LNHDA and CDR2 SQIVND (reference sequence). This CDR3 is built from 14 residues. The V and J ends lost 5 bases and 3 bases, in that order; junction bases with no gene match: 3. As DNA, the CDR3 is TGTGCCAGTAGTTGGGGGACAGGGGGCTACGAGCAGTACTTC. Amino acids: CASSWGTGGYEQYF.

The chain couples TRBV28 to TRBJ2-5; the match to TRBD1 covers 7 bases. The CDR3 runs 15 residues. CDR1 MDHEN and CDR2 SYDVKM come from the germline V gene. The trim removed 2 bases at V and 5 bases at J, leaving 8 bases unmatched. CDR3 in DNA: TGTGCCAGCAGTTTACAGGGGGACACCAGGGAGACCCAGTACTTC. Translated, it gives CASSLQGDTRETQYF.

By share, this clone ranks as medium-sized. CDR3 bases: TGTGCCAGCAGTTTAGAGGACAGGGGGTTTATTGGCTACACCTTC. Translation gives CASSLEDRGFIGYTF. The chain joins TRBV28 to TRBJ1-2, with 10 bases matching TRBD1. With V trimmed by 2 bases and J by 7 bases, 7 bases remained unmatched. The CDR3 runs to 15 residues. Germline assignment: CDR1 MDHEN and CDR2 SYDVKM.

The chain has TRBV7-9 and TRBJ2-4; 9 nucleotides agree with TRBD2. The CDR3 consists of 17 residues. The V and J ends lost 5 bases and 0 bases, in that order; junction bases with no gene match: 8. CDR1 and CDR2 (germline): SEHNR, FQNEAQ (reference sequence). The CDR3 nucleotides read TGTGCCAGCAGCCTACTACTAGCGGGTGTAGCCAAAAACATTCAGTACTTC. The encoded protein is CASSLLLAGVAKNIQYF.

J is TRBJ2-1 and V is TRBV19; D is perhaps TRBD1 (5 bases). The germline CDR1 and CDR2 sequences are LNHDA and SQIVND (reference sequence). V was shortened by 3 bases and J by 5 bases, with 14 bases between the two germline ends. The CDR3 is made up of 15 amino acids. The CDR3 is CASSILSGKDNEQFF. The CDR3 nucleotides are TGTGCCAGTAGTATTCTCTCAGGGAAAGACAATGAGCAGTTCTTC. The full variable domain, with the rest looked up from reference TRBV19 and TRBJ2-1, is DGGITQSPKYLFRKEGQNVTLSCEQNLNHDAMYWYRQDPGQGLRLIYYSQIVNDFQKGDIAEGYSVSREKKESFPLTVTSAQKNPTAFYLCASSILSGKDNEQFFGPGTRLTVL.

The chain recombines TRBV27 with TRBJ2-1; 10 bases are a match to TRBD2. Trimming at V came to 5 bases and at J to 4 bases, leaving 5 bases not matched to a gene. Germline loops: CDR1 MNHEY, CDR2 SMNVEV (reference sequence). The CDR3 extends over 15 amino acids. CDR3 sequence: CASSLTSGTYNEQFF. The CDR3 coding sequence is TGTGCCAGCAGTCTCACTAGCGGGACTTACAATGAGCAGTTCTTC.

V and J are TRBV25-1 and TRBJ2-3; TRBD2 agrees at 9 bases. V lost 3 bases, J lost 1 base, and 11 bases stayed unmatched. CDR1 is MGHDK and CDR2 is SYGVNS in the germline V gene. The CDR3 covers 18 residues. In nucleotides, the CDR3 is TGTGCCAGCAGTGACGACCTTGATAGACTAGCGGGCACAGATACGCAGTATTTT. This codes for CASSDDLDRLAGTDTQYF.

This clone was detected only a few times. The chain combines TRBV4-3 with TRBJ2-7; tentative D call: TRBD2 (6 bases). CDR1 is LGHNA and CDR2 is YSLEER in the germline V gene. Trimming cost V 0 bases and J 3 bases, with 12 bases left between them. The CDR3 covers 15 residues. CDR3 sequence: CASSQERTGSYEQYF. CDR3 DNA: TGCGCCAGCAGCCAAGAAAGAACCGGGAGCTACGAGCAGTACTTC.

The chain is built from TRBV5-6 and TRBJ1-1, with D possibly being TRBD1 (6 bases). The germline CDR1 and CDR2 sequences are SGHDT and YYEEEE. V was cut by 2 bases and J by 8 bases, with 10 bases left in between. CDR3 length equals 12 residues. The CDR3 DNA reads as TGTGCCAGCAGCTTCTACGGGACAGAAGCTTTCTTT. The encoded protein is CASSFYGTEAFF.

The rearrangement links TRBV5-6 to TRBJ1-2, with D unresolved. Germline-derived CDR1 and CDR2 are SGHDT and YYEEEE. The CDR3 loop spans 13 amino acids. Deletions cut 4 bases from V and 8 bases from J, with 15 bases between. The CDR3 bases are TGTGCCAGCAGCCCCGATTACCTGGAGGGCTACACCTTC. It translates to CASSPDYLEGYTF.